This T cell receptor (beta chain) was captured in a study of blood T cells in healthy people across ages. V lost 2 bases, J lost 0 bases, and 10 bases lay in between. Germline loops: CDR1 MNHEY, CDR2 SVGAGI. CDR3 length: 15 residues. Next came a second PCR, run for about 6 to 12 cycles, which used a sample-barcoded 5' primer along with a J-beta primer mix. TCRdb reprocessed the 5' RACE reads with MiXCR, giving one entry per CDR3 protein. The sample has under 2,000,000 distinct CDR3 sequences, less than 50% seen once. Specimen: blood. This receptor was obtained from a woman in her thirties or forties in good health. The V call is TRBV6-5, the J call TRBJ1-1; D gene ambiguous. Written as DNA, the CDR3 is TGTGCCAGCAGTTACCGAGATTACATGAACACTGAAGCTTTCTTT. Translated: CASSYRDYMNTEAFF.